Listed below are T cell receptor beta chains from one sample, sequenced in a study of tumor-infiltrating lymphocytes in oesophageal squamous cell carcinoma. MiXCR was run by TCRdb on the PCR reads, yielding one entry per CDR3 protein. This table has roughly 14,000 distinct CDR3 sequences, roughly half appearing once. The specimen sequenced was esophageal tumor tissue. These receptors were taken from a female donor with esophageal squamous cell carcinoma. The CDR3 runs from the conserved cysteine through the conserved F or W. Each record gives: clone size, J gene, V gene, D gene, CDR3 protein, CDR3 DNA. A D gene is named only where the DNA matches it firmly. Not all rows give a size; the values are once, few, many and, for expanded clones, a class.

>medium-sized|TRBJ2-5|TRBV6-1|TRBD2
CASREGLAGVETQYF
TGTGCCAGCAGAGAAGGACTAGCGGGAGTGGAGACCCAGTACTTC
>NA|TRBJ1-4|TRBV7-4|NA
CASSSAGNEKLFF
TGTGCCAGCAGCTCGGCGGGTAATGAAAAACTGTTTTTT
>NA|TRBJ2-5|TRBV5-4|TRBD1
CASSLAGTGGRETQYF
TGTGCCAGCAGCTTAGCCGGGACAGGGGGTAGGGAGACCCAGTACTTC
>many|TRBJ1-1|TRBV6-6|NA
CASSYRTVMNTEAFF
TGTGCCAGCAGTTACAGGACAGTAATGAACACTGAAGCTTTCTTT
>NA|TRBJ2-3|TRBV7-2|NA
CASSLSGSSTDTQYF
TGTGCCAGCAGCTTAAGTGGGAGTAGCACAGATACGCAGTATTTT
>NA|TRBJ2-3|TRBV12-3/TRBV12-4|NA
CASSFTQNTQYF
TGTGCCAGCAGTTTCACCCAGAATACGCAGTATTTT
>NA|TRBJ2-7|TRBV7-2|NA
CASSQIAYEQYF
TGTGCCAGCAGCCAGATCGCCTACGAGCAGTACTTC
>many|TRBJ2-3|TRBV5-5|TRBD2
CASSERGSTDTQYF
TGTGCCAGCAGCGAGCGGGGGAGCACAGATACGCAGTATTTT
>medium-sized|TRBJ2-3|TRBV12-3/TRBV12-4|NA
CASRPGHLRSSSTDTQYF
TGTGCCAGCAGACCGGGACACCTTAGGTCCTCTAGCACAGATACGCAGTATTTT
>few|TRBJ2-1|TRBV7-2|TRBD2
CASSLGLARSYNEQFF
TGTGCCAGCAGCTTAGGACTAGCGAGATCATACAATGAGCAGTTCTTC
>NA|TRBJ1-2|TRBV28|NA
CASSRQANYGYTF
TGTGCCAGCAGCCGACAAGCCAACTATGGCTACACCTTC
>medium-sized|TRBJ1-5|TRBV27|TRBD1
CASSLRQGNQPQHF
TGTGCCAGCAGTTTAAGACAGGGTAATCAGCCCCAGCATTTT
>once|TRBJ2-6|TRBV6-1|NA
CASKESGANVLTF
TGTGCCAGCAAGGAATCAGGGGCCAACGTCCTGACTTTC
>NA|TRBJ2-1|TRBV7-9|TRBD2
CASSPGLVSNEQFF
TGTGCCAGCAGCCCGGGACTAGTGAGCAATGAGCAGTTCTTC
>many|TRBJ2-5|TRBV6-1|NA
CASSSPSEGYNEQYF
TGTGCCAGCAGTTCCCCTTCGGAGGGATACAATGAGCAGTACTTC
>NA|TRBJ1-2|TRBV12-3/TRBV12-4|NA
CASSWDGSYGYTF
TGTGCCAGCAGTTGGGACGGTTCCTATGGCTACACCTTC
>many|TRBJ2-1|TRBV4-1|TRBD2
CASSLKVGLGSYNEQFF
TGCGCCAGCAGCCTGAAGGTGGGACTAGGGTCCTACAATGAGCAGTTCTTC
>once|TRBJ1-1|TRBV28|NA
CASSHHGREAFF
TGTGCCAGCAGTCACCACGGCCGTGAAGCTTTCTTT
>NA|TRBJ2-7|TRBV7-9|NA
CASSRVYHEQYF
TGTGCCAGCAGCAGAGTCTACCACGAGCAGTACTTC
>few|TRBJ2-1|TRBV10-1|NA
CASSESISTNEQFF
TGCGCCAGCAGTGAGTCGATCTCTACCAATGAGCAGTTCTTC
>many|TRBJ2-7|TRBV10-1|NA
CASSGPESGDPYEQYF
TGCGCCAGCAGTGGGCCCGAATCGGGGGATCCCTACGAGCAGTACTTC
>NA|TRBJ2-5|TRBV6-1|NA
CASSPPYQETQYF
TGTGCCAGCAGCCCACCGTACCAAGAGACCCAGTACTTC
>NA|TRBJ2-1|TRBV5-5|NA
CASSFGRYNEQFF
TGTGCCAGCAGCTTCGGGAGATACAATGAGCAGTTCTTC
>NA|TRBJ2-3|TRBV6-8|NA
CAIQTRNTDTQYF
TGTGCCATCCAGACTAGGAACACAGATACGCAGTATTTT
>many|TRBJ1-2|TRBV10-3|NA
CAISELPENYGYTF
TGTGCCATCAGTGAACTTCCAGAGAACTATGGCTACACCTTC
>NA|TRBJ2-2|TRBV6-1|NA
CASSDLGTSGTGELFF
TGTGCCAGCAGTGACCTAGGGACTTCGGGCACCGGGGAGCTGTTTTTT
>NA|TRBJ2-3|TRBV6-8|NA
CASSWVFQETQYF
TGTGCCAGCAGTTGGGTTTTTCAAGAGACCCAGTATTTT
>NA|TRBJ2-6|TRBV7-2|NA
CASSLAVGFGANVLTF
TGTGCCAGCAGCTTAGCGGTCGGCTTCGGGGCCAACGTCCTGACTTTC
>many|TRBJ2-7|TRBV7-9|NA
CASSLGTYEQYF
TGTGCCAGCAGCTTGGGGACCTACGAGCAGTACTTC
>NA|TRBJ2-1|TRBV7-8|NA
CASSLKRLVTNNEQFF
TGTGCCAGCAGCTTAAAAAGGCTAGTGACTAACAATGAGCAGTTCTTC
>NA|TRBJ2-5|TRBV11-1|TRBD1
CASSRTGTGDYGTQYF
TGTGCCAGCAGCAGAACCGGGACAGGGGATTATGGGACCCAGTACTTC
>once|TRBJ2-3|TRBV6-9|NA
CARGRLTMSSTF
TGTGCCAGGGGGCGACTTACAATGAGCAGTACTTTT